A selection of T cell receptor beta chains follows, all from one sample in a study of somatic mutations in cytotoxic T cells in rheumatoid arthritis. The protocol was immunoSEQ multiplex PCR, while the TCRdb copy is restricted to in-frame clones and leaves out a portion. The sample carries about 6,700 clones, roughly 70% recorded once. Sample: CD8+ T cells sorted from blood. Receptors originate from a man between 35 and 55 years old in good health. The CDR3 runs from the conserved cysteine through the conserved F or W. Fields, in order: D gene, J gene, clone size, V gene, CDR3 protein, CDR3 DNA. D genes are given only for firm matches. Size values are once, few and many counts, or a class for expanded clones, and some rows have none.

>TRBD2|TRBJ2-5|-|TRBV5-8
CASSFGLAGGETQYF
TGTGCCAGCAGCTTTGGACTAGCGGGAGGCGAGACCCAGTACTTC
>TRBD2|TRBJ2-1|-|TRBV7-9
CASSLSGVPNEQFF
TGTGCCAGCAGCCTTAGCGGGGTGCCGAATGAGCAGTTCTTC
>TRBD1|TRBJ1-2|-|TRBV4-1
CASSQVGTGEVYGYTF
TGCGCCAGCAGCCAAGTCGGGACAGGGGAGGTCTATGGCTACACCTTC
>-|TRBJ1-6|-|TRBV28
CASRNIDPSYNSPLHF
TGTGCCAGCAGAAACATTGATCCCTCCTATAATTCACCCCTCCACTTT
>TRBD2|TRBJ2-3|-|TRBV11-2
CASSIGTSGSGDTQYF
TGTGCCAGCAGCATTGGGACTAGCGGGAGTGGAGATACGCAGTATTTT
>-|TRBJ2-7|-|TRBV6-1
CASSDSPRDTTYEQYF
TGTGCCAGCAGTGATTCGCCCCGGGACACCACCTACGAGCAGTACTTC
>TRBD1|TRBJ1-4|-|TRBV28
CASRSDRAYFEKLFF
TGTGCCAGCAGATCGGACAGGGCATATTTTGAAAAACTGTTTTTT
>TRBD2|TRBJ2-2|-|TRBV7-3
CASSFYPSGGATGELFF
TGTGCCAGCAGCTTCTACCCAAGCGGGGGGGCCACCGGGGAGCTGTTTTTT
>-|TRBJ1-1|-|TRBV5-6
CASSLARVRGYTEAFF
TGTGCCAGCAGCTTGGCGAGAGTTCGGGGATACACTGAAGCTTTCTTT
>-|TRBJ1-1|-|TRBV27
CASSLFFGRNTEAFF
TGTGCCAGCAGTTTATTTTTTGGGCGGAACACTGAAGCTTTCTTT
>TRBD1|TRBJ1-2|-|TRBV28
CASSLIQGTSYGYTF
TGTGCCAGCAGTTTAATACAGGGGACAAGCTATGGCTACACCTTC
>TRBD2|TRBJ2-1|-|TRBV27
CASSLSPAGGLCDEQFF
TGTGCCAGCAGTTTATCGCCAGCGGGAGGCTTATGCGATGAGCAGTTCTTC
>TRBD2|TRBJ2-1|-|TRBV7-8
CASSLPRTSGGAGNEQFF
TGTGCCAGCAGCTTACCTCGGACTAGCGGGGGGGCCGGGAATGAGCAGTTCTTC
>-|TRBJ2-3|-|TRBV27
CASSQGPTDTQYF
TGTGCCAGCAGTCAAGGACCTACAGATACGCAGTATTTT
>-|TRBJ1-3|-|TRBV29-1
CSVETYYHSGNTIYF
TGCAGCGTTGAAACGTACTACCACTCTGGAAACACCATATATTTT
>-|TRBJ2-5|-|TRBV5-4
CASSSPNRDAGETQYF
TGTGCCAGCAGCTCTCCCAACCGGGACGCCGGGGAGACCCAGTACTTC
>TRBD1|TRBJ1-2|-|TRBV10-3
CAISESIWDRGISGYTF
TGTGCCATCAGTGAGTCTATCTGGGACAGGGGAATCAGTGGCTACACCTTC
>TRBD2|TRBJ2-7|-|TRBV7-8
CASSPQPGTRVNEQYF
TGTGCCAGCAGCCCTCAACCCGGGACTAGGGTTAACGAGCAGTACTTC
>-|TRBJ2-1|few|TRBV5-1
CASSLELADEQFF
TGCGCCAGCAGCTTGGAACTGGCCGATGAGCAGTTCTTC
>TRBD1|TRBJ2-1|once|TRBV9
CASSTGGKSYNEQFF
TGTGCCAGCAGTACAGGGGGCAAGTCCTACAATGAGCAGTTCTTC
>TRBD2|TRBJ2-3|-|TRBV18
CASSRTSGSSRGTDTQYF
TGTGCCAGCTCCAGGACTAGCGGGAGTTCACGGGGGACAGATACGCAGTATTTT
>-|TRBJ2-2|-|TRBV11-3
CASSFAGELFF
TGTGCCAGCAGCTTCGCCGGGGAGCTGTTTTTT
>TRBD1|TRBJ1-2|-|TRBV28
CASRSSGTGESYTF
TGTGCCAGCAGATCCTCCGGGACAGGGGAGAGCTACACCTTC
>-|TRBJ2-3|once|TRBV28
CASSFRTGSSTDTQYF
TGTGCCAGCAGTTTTAGGACGGGCAGTAGCACAGATACGCAGTATTTT
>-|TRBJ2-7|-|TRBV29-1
CSVGTPTYEQYF
TGCAGCGTTGGGACACCAACCTACGAGCAGTACTTC
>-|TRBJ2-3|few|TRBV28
CASKVTGTDTQYF
TGTGCCAGCAAAGTGACGGGCACAGATACGCAGTATTTT
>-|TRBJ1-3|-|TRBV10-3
CAVGRKMDRGSGNTIYF
TGTGCCGTAGGACGGAAGATGGACAGAGGCTCTGGAAACACCATATATTTT
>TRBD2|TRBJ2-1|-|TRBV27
CASSSGGYNEQFF
TGTGCCAGCAGTTCCGGGGGGTACAATGAGCAGTTCTTC
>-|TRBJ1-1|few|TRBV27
CASSPTRILGTEAFF
TGTGCCAGCAGCCCAACCCGCATCTTGGGCACTGAAGCTTTCTTT
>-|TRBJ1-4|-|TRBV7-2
CASSLDTLSLFF
TGTGCCAGCAGCTTAGACACACTTAGCCTGTTTTTT
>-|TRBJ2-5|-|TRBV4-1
CASRQTGVETQYF
TGCGCCAGCAGGCAAACGGGGGTGGAGACCCAGTACTTC
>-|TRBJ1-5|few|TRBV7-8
CASSLAGGTPDQPQHF
TGTGCCAGCAGCTTAGCAGGCGGGACACCAGATCAGCCCCAGCATTTT
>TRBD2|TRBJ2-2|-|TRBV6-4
CASSESSGETGELFF
TGTGCCAGCAGTGAATCTAGCGGGGAGACCGGGGAGCTGTTTTTT
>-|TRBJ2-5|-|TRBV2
CASSGAGPTQETQYF
TGTGCCAGCAGTGGGGCAGGGCCAACCCAAGAGACCCAGTACTTC
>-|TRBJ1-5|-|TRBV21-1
CASPELGQDNQPQHF
TGTGCCAGCCCGGAGCTTGGACAGGACAATCAGCCCCAGCATTTT
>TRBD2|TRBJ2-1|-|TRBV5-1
CASSLGSGGDYNEQFF
TGCGCCAGCAGCTTGGGTTCGGGGGGAGACTACAATGAGCAGTTCTTC
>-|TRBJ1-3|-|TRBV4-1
CASSQGLGGNTIYF
TGCGCCAGCAGCCAGGGCCTCGGGGGAAACACCATATATTTT
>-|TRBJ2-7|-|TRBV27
CASSTAYEQYF
TGTGCCAGCAGCACCGCCTACGAGCAGTACTTC
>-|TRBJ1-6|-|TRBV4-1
CASSQGIYNSPLHF
TGCGCCAGCAGCCAGGGGATTTATAATTCACCCCTCCACTTT
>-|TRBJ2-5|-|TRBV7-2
CASSLQWTREETQYF
TGTGCCAGCAGCTTACAATGGACCAGGGAAGAGACCCAGTACTTC
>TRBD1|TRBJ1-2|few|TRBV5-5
CASSLKLVGTGNYGYTF
TGTGCCAGCAGCTTGAAGCTTGTCGGGACAGGAAACTATGGCTACACCTTC
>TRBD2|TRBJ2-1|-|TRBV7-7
CASSTGTSGTNEQFF
TGTGCCAGCAGCACAGGGACTAGCGGGACCAATGAGCAGTTCTTC
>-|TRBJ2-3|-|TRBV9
CASSVAGASSTDTQYF
TGTGCCAGCAGCGTAGCTGGGGCTAGCTCCACAGATACGCAGTATTTT
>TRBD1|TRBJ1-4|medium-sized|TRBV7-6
CASSPRQGDEKLFF
TGTGCCAGCAGCCCCCGACAGGGCGACGAAAAACTGTTTTTT
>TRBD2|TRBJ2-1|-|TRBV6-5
CASSYSGLASDEQFF
TGTGCCAGCAGTTACTCCGGACTAGCGAGCGATGAGCAGTTCTTC
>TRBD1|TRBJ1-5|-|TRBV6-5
CAISTGDSNQPQHF
TGTGCCATCAGCACAGGGGATAGCAATCAGCCCCAGCATTTT
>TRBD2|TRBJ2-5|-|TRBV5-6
CASSSHSSGRRQETQYF
TGTGCCAGCAGCAGCCACTCTAGCGGGAGGAGGCAAGAGACCCAGTACTTC
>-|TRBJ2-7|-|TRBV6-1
CASSESGPTPYEQYF
TGTGCCAGCAGTGAATCGGGACCGACCCCCTACGAGCAGTACTTC
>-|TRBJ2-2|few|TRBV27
CASSFNTGELFF
TGTGCCAGCAGTTTCAACACCGGGGAGCTGTTTTTT
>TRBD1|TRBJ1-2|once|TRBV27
CASSSDRGQNGYTF
TGTGCCAGCAGTTCCGACAGGGGGCAAAATGGCTACACCTTC
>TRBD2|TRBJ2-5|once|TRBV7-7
CASRKLAGGPGETQYF
TGTGCTAGCAGGAAACTAGCGGGGGGGCCGGGTGAGACCCAGTACTTC
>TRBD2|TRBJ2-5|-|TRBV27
CASSPIETSEETQYF
TGTGCCAGCAGTCCGATAGAGACTAGCGAAGAGACCCAGTACTTC
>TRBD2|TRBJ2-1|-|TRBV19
CASSPLAAPYNEQFF
TGTGCCAGTAGCCCACTAGCGGCGCCTTACAATGAGCAGTTCTTC
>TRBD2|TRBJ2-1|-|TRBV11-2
CASSLDFGLAGGPYNEQFF
TGTGCCAGCAGCTTAGATTTTGGGCTAGCGGGGGGACCCTACAATGAGCAGTTCTTC